One sample yielded the 6 T cell receptor beta chains listed below, sequenced in a study of T cells in Graves' hyperthyroidism and ophthalmopathy. Amplification of TCR beta CDR3 regions was performed using RNA transcripts as template. First-round RT-PCR with HTBI primers amplified the TCR CDR3 region. Using its own MiXCR run on the multiplex PCR reads, TCRdb lists one record per CDR3 protein. The table includes 75,000 to 100,000 distinct CDR3 sequences, 35% to 45% detected once. The specimen sequenced was peripheral blood or thyroid tissue (not recorded which). These receptor sequences come from a woman in her twenties or thirties with Graves' hyperthyroidism.

The V and J genes are TRBV7-9 and TRBJ2-7, with TRBD2 matching over 7 bases. This CDR3 is 13 amino acids long. Germline V gives CDR1 SEHNR, CDR2 FQNEAQ (reference sequence). V was clipped by 8 bases and J by 6 bases; unmatched bases: 10. The CDR3 coding sequence is TGTGCCAGCGTGGAGGGAGGGCCGGGCGAGCAGTACTTC. This encodes CASVEGGPGEQYF.

On this clonotype itself: The final CDR3 position lacks the conserved phenylalanine or tryptophan, pointing to a likely read error. Because the CDR3's place on the DNA is in doubt, the DNA is left out and the CDR3 is given as listed by TCRdb. V is TRBV5-4 and J is TRBJ2-6. Counting both end residues, the CDR3 totals 9 amino acids. Germline CDR1 reads SGHNT; CDR2 reads YYREEE (reference sequence). This chain's CDR3 is CASSVGLLV.

This rearrangement joins TRBV7-3 to TRBJ2-2; 9 bases match TRBD2. Germline lookup yields CDR1 SGHTA and CDR2 FQGTGA. The CDR3 length is 15 residues. Losses at the gene ends were 5 bases for V and 6 bases for J; bases not matched to a gene: 7. This CDR3 is CASSGLAGAAGELFF. CDR3 coding DNA: TGTGCCAGCAGCGGGTTAGCGGGAGCGGCCGGGGAGCTGTTTTTT.

The rearrangement joins TRBV7-8 to TRBJ1-2, with 9 bases aligning to TRBD1. CDR1 is SGHVS and CDR2 is FQNEAQ in the germline V gene. Unmatched junction bases numbered 3, after V lost 5 bases and J lost 2 bases. This CDR3 region has 14 residues. The CDR3 coding sequence is TGTGCCAGCAGCCAACAGGGGGCGAACTATGGCTACACCTTC. It encodes CASSQQGANYGYTF.

The V call is TRBV30, the J call TRBJ2-2; 8 nucleotides match TRBD2. J lost 3 bases, V lost 1 base, and 4 bases had no gene match. This CDR3 is built from 15 residues. CDR1 is GTSNPN, CDR2 SVGIG, per germline (reference sequence). The CDR3 sequence is CAWSGREAYTGELFF. The DNA for the CDR3 is TGTGCCTGGAGTGGGCGGGAGGCGTACACCGGGGAGCTGTTTTTT.

Ten or more counts support this clonotype. The chain links TRBV20-1 to TRBJ1-1; D perhaps matches TRBD1 (5 bases). The CDR3 is 14 amino acids. The germline CDR1 and CDR2 sequences are DFQATT and SNEGSKA (reference sequence). V gave up 3 bases and J gave up 4 bases, with 15 bases separating them. The CDR3 DNA reads TGCAGTGCTAGTTGGGGGGATTGGAGCACTGAAGCTTTCTTT. Amino acid sequence: CSASWGDWSTEAFF.